Listed here are 9 T cell receptor beta chains from one sample, sequenced in a study of early T cells in non-severe SARS-CoV-2 infection. MiXCR, run by TCRdb on the 5' RACE reads, gives a single entry per CDR3 protein. The table shows 30,000 to 40,000 distinct CDR3 sequences, with less than 7% occurring only once. The input for sequencing was whole blood, taken at baseline. All receptors come from an adult who was a healthcare worker with PCR-confirmed SARS-CoV-2 infection or an uninfected control (not recorded which).

This clonotype has a count of ten or more. V usage is TRBV20-1 and J usage is TRBJ2-7; 10 nucleotides match TRBD2. Trimming took 6 bases from V and 4 from J; bases not matched to a gene: 3. The CDR3 has 12 residues. Germline CDR1 reads DFQATT; CDR2 reads SNEGSKA (reference sequence). CDR3 region: CSAQREGYEQYF. The CDR3, as DNA: TGCAGTGCCCAGCGGGAGGGATACGAGCAGTACTTC.

There are many counts of this clonotype. CDR3 sequence reads: CASSLRLATEAFF. The CDR3 DNA reads TGTGCCAGCAGCTTAAGACTGGCCACTGAAGCTTTCTTT. The gene calls are TRBV7-2 and TRBJ1-1, with D unclear. The CDR3 is made up of 13 amino acids. Germline V CDR1 and CDR2: SGHTA, FQGNSA. Trimming pared 2 bases from V and 4 bases from J, leaving 8 bases between.

The table lists this clonotype with a few counts. Germline and junction disagree at one end, which may indicate a read error. The DNA of the CDR3 is TGTGCCTGGAGCTGGACAGGGGCAAGGAACACTGAAGTTTTCTTT. Translation: CAWSWTGARNTEVFF. The V call is TRBV30, the J call TRBJ1-1; 9 positions agree with TRBD1. The CDR3 is made up of 15 amino acids. CDR1 GTSNPN and CDR2 SVGIG come from the germline V gene (reference sequence).

The table lists this clonotype with a few counts. V and J are TRBV4-1 and TRBJ2-5; D possibly corresponds to TRBD2 (5 bases). Germline V gene lookup returns CDR1 MGHRA and CDR2 YSYEKL. V was pared by 2 bases and J by 4 bases, with 20 bases between. CDR3 size: 17 residues. The CDR3 sequence is CASSQSLGGVLGETQYF. The CDR3 DNA reads TGCGCCAGCAGCCAATCGCTAGGAGGCGTATTGGGAGAGACCCAGTACTTC.

The gene calls are TRBV30 and TRBJ2-7; either TRBD1 or TRBD2 may supply D (6 bases each). Germline CDR1 reads GTSNPN; CDR2 reads SVGIG (reference sequence). Trimming removed 2 bases from V and 0 bases from J, with 14 bases in between. The CDR3 totals 15 residues. CDR3 amino acids: CAWSRKQGLSYEQYF. DNA for the CDR3: TGTGCCTGGAGTCGGAAACAGGGACTCTCCTACGAGCAGTACTTC.

J is TRBJ2-5 and V is TRBV24-1, with unresolved D. The CDR3 totals 14 residues. Germline-derived CDR1 and CDR2 are KGHDR and SFDVKD. V lost 8 bases to trimming and J lost 7 bases, with 19 bases between them. CDR3 in amino acids: CATTEDGVGGTQYF. In DNA, the CDR3 is TGTGCCACCACTGAGGACGGAGTGGGTGGGACCCAGTACTTC.

Ten or more counts support this clonotype. This chain uses TRBV6-2 or TRBV6-3 with TRBJ2-3, with 8 bases lining up with TRBD2. The length of the CDR3 is 14 residues. From germline, CDR1 is MNHEY and CDR2 SVGEGT. V lost 10 bases and J lost 2; bases outside the gene matches: 8. The CDR3 is CATSSGRHTDTQYF. CDR3 nucleotide sequence: TGTGCCACCTCTAGCGGGCGACACACAGATACGCAGTATTTT.

The rearrangement uses TRBV7-9 and TRBJ1-1; D not certain. Trimming removed 3 bases from V and 2 bases from J, with 7 bases in between. This CDR3 has 13 amino acids. In germline, CDR1 is SEHNR, CDR2 FQNEAQ (reference sequence). The CDR3 sequence is CASSFAGNTEAFF. The CDR3 DNA reads TGTGCCAGCAGCTTCGCTGGAAACACTGAAGCTTTCTTT.

This clonotype was observed at least ten times. The J gene is TRBJ1-5, the V gene TRBV7-2; 7 nucleotides line up with TRBD1. CDR3 length: 15 residues. In germline, CDR1 is SGHTA, CDR2 FQGNSA. J lost 1 base, V lost 5 bases, and 5 bases had no gene match. CDR3 sequence reads: CASSLGTASNQPQHF. As DNA, the CDR3 is TGTGCCAGCAGCCTTGGGACAGCGAGCAATCAGCCCCAGCATTTT.